This TCR beta chain was found in a study of CD8 T cells in ankylosing spondylitis. The CDR3 has 16 amino acids. MiXCR, run by TCRdb on the 5' RACE reads, gives a single entry per CDR3 protein. The data contain around 540,000 distinct CDR3 sequences, roughly an eighth of them singletons. The sample holds a few counts of this clonotype. The target antigen is unknown. Study-wide results and caveats: In ankylosing spondylitis patients, matched synovial fluid reportedly showed significant enrichment of disease-linked clones. The study identified a TCR beta motif of eight highly homologous variants that appeared characteristic of ankylosing spondylitis blood.

The rearrangement joins TRBV21-1 to TRBJ1-4; TRBD1 was called by the table and not checked on the DNA. TRBV21-1 is annotated as a pseudogene. Source material: blood, either unsorted or a sorted T cell fraction (not recorded which). The clonotype was recovered from a male donor with ankylosing spondylitis. CDR3 nucleotide sequence: TGTGCCAGCAGCAAAGTGGGGACAGACTTTAATGAAAAACTGTTTTTT. Amino acid sequence: CASSKVGTDFNEKLFF.